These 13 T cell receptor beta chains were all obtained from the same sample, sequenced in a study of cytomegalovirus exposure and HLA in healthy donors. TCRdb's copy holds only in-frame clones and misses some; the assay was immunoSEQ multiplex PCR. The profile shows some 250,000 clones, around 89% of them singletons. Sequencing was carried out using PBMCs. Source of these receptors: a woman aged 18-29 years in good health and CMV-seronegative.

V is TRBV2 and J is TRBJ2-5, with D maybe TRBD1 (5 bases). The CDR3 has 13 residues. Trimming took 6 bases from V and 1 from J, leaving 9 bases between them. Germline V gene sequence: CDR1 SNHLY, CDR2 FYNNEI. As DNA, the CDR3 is TGTGCCAGCAGGTCCAGGGCCCAAGAGACCCAGTACTTC. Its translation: CASRSRAQETQYF.

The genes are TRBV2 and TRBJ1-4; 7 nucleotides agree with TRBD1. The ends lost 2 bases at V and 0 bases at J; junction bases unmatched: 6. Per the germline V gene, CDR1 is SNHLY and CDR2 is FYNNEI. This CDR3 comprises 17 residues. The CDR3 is CASSERHRGATNEKLFF. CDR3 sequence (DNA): TGTGCCAGCAGTGAAAGGCACAGGGGCGCAACTAATGAAAAACTGTTTTTT.

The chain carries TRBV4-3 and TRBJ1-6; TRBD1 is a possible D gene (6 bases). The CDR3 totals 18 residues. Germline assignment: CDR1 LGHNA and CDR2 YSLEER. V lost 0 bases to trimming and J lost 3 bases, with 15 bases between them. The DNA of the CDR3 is TGCGCCAGCAGCCAAGAGCGGGCAGGGGACCTCTATAATTCACCCCTCCACTTT. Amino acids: CASSQERAGDLYNSPLHF.

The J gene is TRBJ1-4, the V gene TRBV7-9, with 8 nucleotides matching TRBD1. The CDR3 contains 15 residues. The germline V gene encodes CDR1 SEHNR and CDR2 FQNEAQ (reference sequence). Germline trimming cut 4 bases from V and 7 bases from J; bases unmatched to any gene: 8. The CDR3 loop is CASSSRTGPSEKLFF. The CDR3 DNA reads TGTGCCAGCAGCTCCCGGACAGGGCCTAGTGAAAAACTGTTTTTT.

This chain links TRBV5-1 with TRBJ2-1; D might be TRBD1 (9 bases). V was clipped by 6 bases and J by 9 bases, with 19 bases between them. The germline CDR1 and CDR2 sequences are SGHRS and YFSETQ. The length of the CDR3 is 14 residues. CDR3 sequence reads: CASTPQGAGGEQFF. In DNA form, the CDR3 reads TGCGCCAGCACCCCACAGGGGGCGGGAGGTGAGCAGTTCTTC.

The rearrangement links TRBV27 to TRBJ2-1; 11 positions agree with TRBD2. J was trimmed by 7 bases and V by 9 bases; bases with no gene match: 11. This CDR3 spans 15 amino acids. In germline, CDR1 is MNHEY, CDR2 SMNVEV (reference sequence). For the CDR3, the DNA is TGTGCCAGTCTTAGCGGGGGGGCCGGTACGAATGAGCAGTTCTTC. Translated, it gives CASLSGGAGTNEQFF.

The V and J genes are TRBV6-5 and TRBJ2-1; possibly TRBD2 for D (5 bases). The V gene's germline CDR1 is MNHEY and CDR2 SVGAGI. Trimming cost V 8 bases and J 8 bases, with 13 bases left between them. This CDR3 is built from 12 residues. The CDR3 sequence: CASHDPEDEQFF. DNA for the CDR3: TGTGCCAGCCACGATCCGGAGGATGAGCAGTTCTTC.

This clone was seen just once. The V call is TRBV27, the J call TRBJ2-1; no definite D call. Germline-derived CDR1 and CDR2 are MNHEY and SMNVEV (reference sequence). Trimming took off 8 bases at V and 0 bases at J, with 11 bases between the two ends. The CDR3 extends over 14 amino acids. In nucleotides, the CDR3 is TGTGCCAGCTCGTTTGATAGCTCCTACAATGAGCAGTTCTTC. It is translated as CASSFDSSYNEQFF.

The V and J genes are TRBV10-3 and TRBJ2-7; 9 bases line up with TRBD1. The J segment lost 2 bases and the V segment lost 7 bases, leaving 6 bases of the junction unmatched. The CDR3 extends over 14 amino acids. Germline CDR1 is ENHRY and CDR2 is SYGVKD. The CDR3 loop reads CAIMGTGSPYEQYV. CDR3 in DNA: TGTGCCATCATGGGGACAGGGAGCCCCTACGAGCAGTACGTC.

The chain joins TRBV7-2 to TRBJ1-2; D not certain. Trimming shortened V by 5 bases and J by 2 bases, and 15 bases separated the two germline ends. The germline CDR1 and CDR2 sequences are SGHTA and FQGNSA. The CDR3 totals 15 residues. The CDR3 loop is CASSLRAGSNYGYTF. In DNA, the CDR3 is TGTGCCAGCAGCCTAAGGGCGGGAAGCAACTATGGCTACACCTTC.

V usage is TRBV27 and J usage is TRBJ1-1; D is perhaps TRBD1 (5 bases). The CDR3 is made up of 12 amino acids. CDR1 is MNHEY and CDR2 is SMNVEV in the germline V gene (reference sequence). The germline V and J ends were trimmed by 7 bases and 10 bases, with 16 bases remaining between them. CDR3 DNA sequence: TGTGCCAGCACACGGCGCGGGGGAACAGCTTTCTTT. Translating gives CASTRRGGTAFF.

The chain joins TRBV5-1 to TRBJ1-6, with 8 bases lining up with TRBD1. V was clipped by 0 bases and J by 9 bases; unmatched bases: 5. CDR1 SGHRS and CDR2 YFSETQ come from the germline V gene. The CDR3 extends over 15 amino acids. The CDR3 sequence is CASSLVVRGLSPLHF. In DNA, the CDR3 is TGCGCCAGCAGCTTGGTGGTCAGGGGGCTTTCACCCCTCCACTTT. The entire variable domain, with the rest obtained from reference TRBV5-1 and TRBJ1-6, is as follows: KAGVTQTPRYLIKTRGQQVTLSCSPISGHRSVSWYQQTPGQGLQFLFEYFSETQRNKGNFPGRFSGRQFSNSRSEMNVSTLELGDSALYLCASSLVVRGLSPLHFGNGTRLTVT.

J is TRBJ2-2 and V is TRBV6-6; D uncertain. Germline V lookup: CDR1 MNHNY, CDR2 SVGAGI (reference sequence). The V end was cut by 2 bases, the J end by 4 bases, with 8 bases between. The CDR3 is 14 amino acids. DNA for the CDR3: TGTGCCAGCAGTTACGAGTGGAGCACCGGGGAGCTGTTTTTT. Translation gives CASSYEWSTGELFF.